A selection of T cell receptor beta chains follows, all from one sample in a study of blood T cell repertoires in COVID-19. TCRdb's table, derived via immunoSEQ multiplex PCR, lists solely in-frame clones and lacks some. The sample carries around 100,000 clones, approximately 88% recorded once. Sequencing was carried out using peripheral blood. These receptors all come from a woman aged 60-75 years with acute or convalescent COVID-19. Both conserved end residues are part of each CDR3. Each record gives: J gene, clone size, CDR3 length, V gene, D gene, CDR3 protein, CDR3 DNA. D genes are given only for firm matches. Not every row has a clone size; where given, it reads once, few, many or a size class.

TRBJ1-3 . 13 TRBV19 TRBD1 CASGQGAGNTIYF TGTGCCAGTGGCCAGGGGGCTGGAAACACCATATATTTT
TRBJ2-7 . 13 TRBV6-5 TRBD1 CASRRQGGNEQYF TGTGCCAGCAGGCGACAGGGGGGCAACGAGCAGTACTTC
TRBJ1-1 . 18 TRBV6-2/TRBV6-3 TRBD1 CASSQINRGNIVNTEAFF TGTGCCAGCAGTCAAATAAACAGGGGGAACATCGTAAACACTGAAGCTTTCTTT
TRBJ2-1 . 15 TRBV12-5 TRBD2 CASALELAGGNEQFF TGTGCTAGTGCCCTAGAACTAGCGGGAGGAAATGAGCAGTTCTTC
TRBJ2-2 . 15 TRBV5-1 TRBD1 CASSLGGANTGELFF TGCGCCAGCAGCTTAGGGGGCGCAAACACCGGGGAGCTGTTTTTT
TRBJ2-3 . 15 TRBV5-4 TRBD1 CASSPWTGGTDTQYF TGTGCCAGCAGCCCCTGGACAGGCGGCACAGATACGCAGTATTTT
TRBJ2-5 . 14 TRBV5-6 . CASRRQLLEETQYF TGTGCCAGCAGGCGACAGCTTTTAGAAGAGACCCAGTACTTC
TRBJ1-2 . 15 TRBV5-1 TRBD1 CASSPQQGANYGYTF TGCGCCAGCAGCCCCCAACAGGGGGCGAACTATGGCTACACCTTC
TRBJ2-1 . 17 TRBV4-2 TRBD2 CASSPRQLAGGVNEQFF TGTGCCAGCAGCCCTCGCCAACTAGCGGGAGGGGTCAATGAGCAGTTCTTC
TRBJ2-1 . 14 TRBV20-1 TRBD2 CSASYSGSLNEQFF TGCAGTGCTAGTTACAGCGGGAGTTTGAATGAGCAGTTCTTC
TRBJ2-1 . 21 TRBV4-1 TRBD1 CASSQEETGTGSALYYNEQFF TGCGCCAGCAGCCAAGAGGAGACCGGGACAGGGTCTGCCCTTTACTACAATGAGCAGTTCTTC
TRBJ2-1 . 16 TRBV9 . CASSVGQTSSYNEQFF TGTGCCAGCAGCGTAGGACAGACTAGCTCCTACAATGAGCAGTTCTTC
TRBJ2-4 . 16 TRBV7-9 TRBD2 CASSSSGRGAKNIQYF TGTGCCAGCAGCTCAAGCGGGAGGGGGGCCAAAAACATTCAGTACTTC
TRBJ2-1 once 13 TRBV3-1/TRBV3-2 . CASSQTLDSEQFF TGTGCCAGCAGCCAAACCCTAGACAGTGAGCAGTTCTTC
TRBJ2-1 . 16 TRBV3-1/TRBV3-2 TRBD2 CASSRHSGVSVNEQFF TGTGCCAGCAGCCGTCATAGCGGGGTTTCGGTAAATGAGCAGTTCTTC
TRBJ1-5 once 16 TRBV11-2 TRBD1 CASSLDAGRGTQPQHF TGTGCCAGCAGCTTAGATGCGGGCAGGGGGACGCAGCCCCAGCATTTT
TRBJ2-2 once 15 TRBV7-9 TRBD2 CASSQSGSNNGELFF TGTGCCAGCAGCCAGAGCGGGAGTAACAACGGGGAGCTGTTTTTT
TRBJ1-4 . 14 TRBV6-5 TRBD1 CASSTGTGIEKLFF TGTGCCAGCAGTACGGGGACAGGGATTGAAAAACTGTTTTTT
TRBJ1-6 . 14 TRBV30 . CAWTGIPYNSPLHF TGTGCCTGGACAGGGATACCGTATAATTCACCCCTCCACTTT
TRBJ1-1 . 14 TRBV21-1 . CASSRTGSHTEAFF TGTGCCAGCAGCAGGACAGGGAGTCATACTGAAGCTTTCTTT